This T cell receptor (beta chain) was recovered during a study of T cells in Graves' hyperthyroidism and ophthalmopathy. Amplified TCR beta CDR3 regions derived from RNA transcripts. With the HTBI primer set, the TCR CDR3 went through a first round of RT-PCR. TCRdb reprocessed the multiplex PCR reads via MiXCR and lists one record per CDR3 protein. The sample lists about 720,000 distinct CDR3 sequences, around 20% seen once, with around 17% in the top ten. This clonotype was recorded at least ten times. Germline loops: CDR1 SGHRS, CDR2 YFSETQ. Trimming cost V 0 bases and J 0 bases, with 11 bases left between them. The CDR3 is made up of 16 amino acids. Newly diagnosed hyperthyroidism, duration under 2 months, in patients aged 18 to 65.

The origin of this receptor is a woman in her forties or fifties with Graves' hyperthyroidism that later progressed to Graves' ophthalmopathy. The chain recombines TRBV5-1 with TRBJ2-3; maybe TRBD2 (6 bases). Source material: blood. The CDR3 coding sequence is TGCGCCAGCAGCTTGGTTACTAGCAGTAGCACAGATACGCAGTATTTT. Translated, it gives CASSLVTSSSTDTQYF.